This T cell receptor (beta chain) derives from a study of cytomegalovirus exposure and HLA in healthy donors (dated by TCRdb to about 2017). Looking at the study overall: In an earlier analysis of fewer than 750 of the donors, 276 Gb of sequence data and roughly 100 million unique TCR beta sequences from 180 million or so T cells were reported. The number of donors typed differed by locus, with roughly 629-640 for A, B, C, DRB1 and DQB1, around 500 for DQA1, over 600 for DPA1, and approximately 470 for DPB1. Around 300 gigabases of sequencing data and around 87 million unique TCR sequences were included in an early release covering over 600 HLA-typed donors. A later genetic analysis used genome-wide SNP genotypes for about 55% of the 666 donors, treating that subset as a discovery cohort. A separate validation cohort of over a hundred different subjects was used in addition to the roughly 670-subject first cohort. Every discovery cohort repertoire had been produced on one sequencing platform. In the later analysis, no new phenotypic data were used to find candidate immune exposures; instead, reliance was placed on TCR beta sequences and their occurrence across donors. To predict cytomegalovirus infection status, the study combined high-throughput TCR immunosequencing, statistical association of individual TCRs with disease status, and machine learning. Among some 400 genotyped donors of the cohort, an average of about 240,000 unique TCR beta nucleotide sequences was sequenced per donor, of which 15% to 20% were non-productive. Donor age, sex, ethnicity and CMV serostatus were compiled alongside the repertoire data. The study aimed to test whether cataloging public T cell receptors could reveal signatures of past pathogen exposure. HLA typing covered class I and class II loci at four-digit resolution. The genetic ancestry cluster associated with self-reported Caucasian donors included about 84% of the roughly 410 genotyped donors. A later analysis re-analyzed previously published TCR beta repertoires from hundreds of donors and added high-resolution HLA genotyping to study TCR occurrence patterns. Because of strong linkage in the cohort, roughly five DR-DQ haplotypes were treated as single units for association and clustering. The study profiled the T cell repertoires of under 700 subjects by immunosequencing and related them to cytomegalovirus serostatus. In an earlier analysis of 500 to 650 of the donors, high-throughput TCR beta sequencing was used to judge whether each TCR beta V gene segment behaved as functional or pseudogenic. The paper as a whole reports these results and caveats: Because the 87-base-pair reads could not distinguish some IMGT-functional V segments, including TRBV6-2 and TRBV6-3, those segments were excluded. A few of the identified cytomegalovirus-associated TCR beta chains were confirmed in vitro to be specific for cytomegalovirus antigens. The classifier was reported to diagnose cytomegalovirus status with high specificity and sensitivity in both the original and validation cohorts. A later analysis reported that several top co-occurrence clusters appeared linked to parvovirus B19, influenza, CMV and Epstein-Barr virus. This cohort had only TCR beta chains sequenced, and the lack of alpha or paired-chain data limited which features could be detected. Because counts were too low, some 17 rarely observed V segments, including chromosome 9 orphons, were left out of the earlier analysis of about 620 of the donors. A later analysis found that HLA-associated TCR beta chains were more clonally expanded and had lower generation probabilities than equally common non-associated chains. CMV serostatus was the only immune exposure information available for the cohort. Linkage disequilibrium might explain the correlated functional status among segregating V segments, but an unknown experimental factor could not be excluded. A group of highly shared sequence variants was considered likely to be a technical artifact of the sequencing pipeline. The authors suggested that the approach could potentially be extended to other disease states and immunological phenotypes. A total of 164 TCR beta chains were listed by the study as associated with cytomegalovirus. In an earlier analysis of around 500 of the donors, most TCR beta V segments appeared in productive rearrangements about 87% or about 30% of the time, broadly matching IMGT annotations. At a false discovery rate of 0.05, a later analysis linked some 18,000 TCR beta sequences to specific HLA alleles. A further reported finding was that TCR beta sequences accurately predicted the HLA-A and HLA-B alleles for most subjects in the first cohort. A later genetic analysis reported fewer N-insertions in productive TCRs among donors in an Asian-associated ancestry cluster than the approximately 670-donor mean. According to a later analysis, TCR association rates differed among HLA loci, with DRB1 alleles showing the most associated TCRs and HLA-C alleles showing the fewest. In a later analysis, most CMV-associated TCR beta chains were found to appear HLA-restricted, with HLA associations seemingly driven largely by CMV exposure. While some public TCRs were present in many individuals, most TCR sequences turned up only very rarely across donors. The presence/absence analyses assumed that sequencing depth was roughly uniform across donors, and that assumption may not be true. Because HLA typing was missing for some donors at each locus, association tests included only the typed subset. An association between a missense DCLRE1C variant and V-gene and J-gene trimming of TCR beta chains was found in a later genetic analysis and replicated in an independent cohort. When HLA alleles, especially DR and DQ, strongly co-occurred, attributing TCR associations to individual alleles was difficult.

The cohort consisted of 600 or so healthy bone marrow donors. All cohort members were sampled while nominally healthy, although unrecorded immune exposures were likely present. The donor was CMV seropositive and was included in the group of 270 or so seropositive cohort members. A peripheral blood sample was collected from each donor, and TCR beta sequencing was performed on peripheral blood mononuclear cells. The Qiagen DNeasy Blood Extraction Kit was used to extract genomic DNA from the blood cell samples. This clone came up once. The antigen it binds to is not known. No base qualities exist here, and no much larger clone lies one base off it. As encoded in the germline V gene, CDR1 is SGDLS while CDR2 is YYNGEE. The germline ends are 4 bases apart after V is trimmed by 6 bases and J by 1 base. The CDR3 goes from the cysteine to the phenylalanine over 11 residues. The sequence is cut down to CDR3 DNA, 33 bases in frame from base 1.

The library was built by means of the immunoSEQ multiplex PCR assay. For the multiplex PCR, a mixture combining 60 forward primers for TCR Vbeta segments and 13 reverse primers for TCR Jbeta segments was used. The CDR3 region of rearranged TCR beta genes was amplified from genomic DNA by a multiplex PCR assay. On the Illumina HiSeq System, the amplified TCR beta libraries were sequenced as 87-base-pair reads. In the authors' own workflow: In a later analysis, 77 million or so unique TCR beta chains were counted across the 690 or so repertoires, and approximately 9.9 million of these chains were shared by at least two donors. Raw reads were error-corrected and collapsed into unique sequences by a nearest-neighbor algorithm in which closely related sequences were merged to remove PCR and sequencing errors. V, D and J gene segments were assigned by aligning CDR3 sequences to IMGT reference sequences. For a sequence to be retained, at least a six-nucleotide match to both a V gene segment and a J gene segment was required. A rearrangement counted as productive if the CDR3 had no stop codons and remained in frame with V and J, and every other rearrangement counted as non-productive. CDR3 was defined according to IMGT convention as the region running from the second conserved V-encoded cysteine to the conserved J-encoded phenylalanine. In an earlier analysis of more than 550 of the donors, sequences lacking an unambiguous match to a single V gene segment were excluded. In an earlier analysis of approximately 500 of the donors, a V segment was called functional when productive rearrangements were above 56.7%, and segregating when the standard deviation between donors exceeded 5%. To diagnose cytomegalovirus status from the catalog of TCR beta chain sequences, a statistical classification framework was built. V and J gene assignment, in a later analysis, came from comparing TCR nucleotide sequences with IMGT/GENE-DB human TR gene sequences. In a later analysis, CDR3 sequences and most-parsimonious VDJ recombination scenarios were assigned using the TCRdist pipeline. In a later analysis, each TCR beta chain was defined by its CDR3 amino acid sequence together with its V-gene family, and reads without a unique V-gene family were excluded. A later analysis removed nearly 600 highly shared, low-generation-probability nucleotide sequences to deal with suspected cross-contamination and a sequencing artifact. A later analysis calculated a clonal expansion index for each public chain from normalized within-repertoire ranks of inferred template counts. A later analysis computed generation probabilities with a VDJ recombination model fitted to out-of-frame rearrangements, and checked the results against IGoR. In a later analysis, hypergeometric tests were used to score TCR-TCR, TCR-HLA and TCR-CMV co-occurrence, with a repertoire-size bias correction applied to TCR pairs. A later analysis estimated false discovery rates by permuting HLA or CMV assignments 20 times. A later analysis grouped co-occurring TCRs with DBSCAN, adding TCRdist sequence similarity when clustering within HLA-allele-positive subsets. Co-occurrence clustering excluded repertoires with fewer than 30,000 or more than 120,000 public chains, plus five with anomalous nucleotide sharing. TCRdb mirrors the immuneACCESS table, restricted to in-frame sequences. Some clones are absent from its copies; in checked studies, under half trace to an unresolved V gene, and the reason for the others is unknown. V and J calls plus clone size are reproduced from that table; the DNA served to infer D and trimming. The sample table records roughly 190,000 clones; over 65% of these occur just once. In total, the top ten clones hold around 2.5% of the sample.

The clonotype originates from a woman aged 50 to 60 in good health and CMV-seropositive. Recombination joined TRBV9 with TRBJ1-2, with no reliable assignment of the D segment. The specimen was PBMCs. The CDR3 here reads CASNSNYGYTF. The DNA reads TGTGCCAGCAACAGTAACTATGGCTACACCTTC.